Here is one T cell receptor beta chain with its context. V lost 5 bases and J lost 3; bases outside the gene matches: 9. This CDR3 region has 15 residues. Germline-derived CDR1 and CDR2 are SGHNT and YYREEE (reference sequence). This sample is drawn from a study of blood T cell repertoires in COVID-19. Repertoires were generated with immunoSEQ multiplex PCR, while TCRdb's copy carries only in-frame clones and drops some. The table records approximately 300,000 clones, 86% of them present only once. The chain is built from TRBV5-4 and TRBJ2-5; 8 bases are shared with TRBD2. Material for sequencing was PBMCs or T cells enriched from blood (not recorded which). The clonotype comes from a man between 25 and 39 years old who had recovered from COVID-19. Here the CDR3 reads CASRVSSGSKETQYF. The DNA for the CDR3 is TGTGCCAGCAGGGTGTCGAGCGGGAGTAAAGAGACCCAGTACTTC.